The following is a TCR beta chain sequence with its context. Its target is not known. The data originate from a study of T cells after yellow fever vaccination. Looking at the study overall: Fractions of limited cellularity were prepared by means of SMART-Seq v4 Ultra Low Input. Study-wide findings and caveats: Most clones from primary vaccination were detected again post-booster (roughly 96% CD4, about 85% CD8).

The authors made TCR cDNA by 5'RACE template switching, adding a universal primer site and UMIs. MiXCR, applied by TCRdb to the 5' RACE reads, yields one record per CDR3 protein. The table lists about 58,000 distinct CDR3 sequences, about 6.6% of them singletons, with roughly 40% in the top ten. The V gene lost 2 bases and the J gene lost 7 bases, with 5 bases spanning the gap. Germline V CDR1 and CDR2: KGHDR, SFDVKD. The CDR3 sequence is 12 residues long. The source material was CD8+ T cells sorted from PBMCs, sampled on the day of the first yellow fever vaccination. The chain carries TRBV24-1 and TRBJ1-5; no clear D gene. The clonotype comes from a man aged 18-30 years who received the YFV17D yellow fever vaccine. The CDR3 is CATSDWAQPQHF. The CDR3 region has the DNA TGTGCCACCAGTGATTGGGCCCAGCCCCAGCATTTT.